Below, one T cell receptor beta chain is given with its context. The CDR3 has 12 amino acids. V was pared by 8 bases and J by 5 bases, with 5 bases of the junction left unmatched. CDR1 and CDR2 (germline): SQVTM, ANQGSEA. The data were obtained in a study of shared clonotypes between healthy human individuals. Looking at the study overall: Per donor, three plates held CD4 naive cells, three held CD4 memory, two held CD8 naive and one held CD8 memory.

Over several immunoSEQ plates, each subset's genomic DNA was distributed in even portions. The protocol was immunoSEQ multiplex PCR, while the TCRdb copy is restricted to in-frame clones and leaves out a portion. The sample yields 2 million to 2.5 million clones, more than 80% seen once. The specimen was naive CD4+ T cells from PBMCs. Subset denoted: CD45RA+ positively selected. This clonotype was sampled from a man younger than 30 in good health. Some clones in this sample may be carry-over from other donors' samples. The chain couples TRBV29-1 to TRBJ2-5; TRBD1 matches 10 bases. The CDR3 bases are TGCAGCTCCGGGACAGGGGAGGAGACCCAGTACTTC. This codes for CSSGTGEETQYF. Full variable domain (remainder filled in from reference TRBV29-1 and TRBJ2-5): SAVISQKPSRDICQRGTSLTIQCQVDSQVTMMFWYRQQPGQSLTLIATANQGSEATYESGFVIDKFPISRPNLTFSTLTVSNMSPEDSSIYLCSSGTGEETQYFGPGTRLLVL.